These 15 T cell receptor beta chains share one sample of origin, sequenced in a study of synovial regulatory T cells in juvenile arthritis (dated by TCRdb to between 2014 and 2017). Their antigens are not known. Results and caveats for the whole study, not just this receptor: Blood iaTreg cells showed lower TCR diversity than other blood Treg cells, consistent with antigen-driven expansion.

Library prep was done by the immunoSEQ multiplex PCR assay. TCRdb mirrors the immuneACCESS table, restricted to in-frame sequences. Some clones are absent from its copies; in checked studies, under half trace to an unresolved V gene, and the reason for the others is unknown. The sample has 9,500 to 10,000 clones on record. The top ten clones comprise about 1.7% of the sample. Sequencing was carried out using Treg cells from blood. The cell subset or site label of this sample denotes: HLA-DR+ inflammation-associated blood Treg cells. These receptors came from a donor aged 2-30 years with juvenile idiopathic arthritis.

The rearrangement links TRBV6-1 to TRBJ2-5; the D call of TRBD2 rests on TCRdb alone, since no DNA is present to check it. CDR3 length: 15 residues. Nucleotide data are not available. Per the germline V gene, CDR1 is MNHNS and CDR2 is SASEGT. CDR3 amino acids: CASSIQPGLTETQYF.

The rearrangement uses TRBV6-4 and TRBJ2-3; there is no DNA to check the TCRdb D call of TRBD2. The CDR3 spans 16 residues. There is no recorded DNA. CDR1 is MRHNA and CDR2 is SNTAGT in the germline V gene. CDR3 in amino acids: CASSVGTSGHTDTQYF.

The chain combines TRBV4-3 with TRBJ2-2; TCRdb calls TRBD2, which cannot be checked without DNA. This CDR3 contains 18 residues. DNA for this receptor is not on file. Germline CDR1 LGHNA, CDR2 YSLEER. Here the CDR3 reads CASSQDGTGGTYTGELFF.

The chain links TRBV4-1 to TRBJ1-4. The CDR3 sequence is 15 residues long. DNA is not recorded here. The germline CDR1 and CDR2 sequences are MGHRA and YSYEKL. The CDR3 protein is CASSPGVSTNEKLFF.

This chain links TRBV7-9 with TRBJ2-3; lacking DNA, the TRBD2 call made by TCRdb goes unchecked. The CDR3 has 15 amino acids. No DNA is listed. Germline CDR1 SEHNR, CDR2 FQNEAQ (reference sequence). CDR3 residues: CASSLAEAGTDTQYF.

J is TRBJ2-5 and V is TRBV7-3; TCRdb's D call, TRBD1, is unchecked because there is no DNA. Germline V gene sequence: CDR1 SGHTA, CDR2 FQGTGA. The CDR3 is made up of 14 amino acids. The entry carries no DNA sequence. The CDR3 loop reads CASSAGTSSGTQYF.

The genes are TRBV15 and TRBJ2-7; absent DNA, TCRdb's TRBD1 call cannot be checked. The CDR3 is made up of 16 amino acids. DNA is not recorded here. CDR1 and CDR2 (germline): LNHNV, YYDKDF (reference sequence). The chain's CDR3 is CATSSYPSRQGIEQYF. The full variable domain, in which reference TRBV15 and TRBJ2-7 provide the parts outside the CDR3, is DAMVIQNPRYQVTQFGKPVTLSCSQTLNHNVMYWYQQKSSQAPKLLFHYYDKDFNNEADTPDNFQSRRPNTSFCFLDIRSPGLGDTAMYLCATSSYPSRQGIEQYFGPGTRLTVT.

The V call is TRBV5-6, the J call TRBJ1-1. Germline V gene data show CDR1 as SGHDT and CDR2 as YYEEEE. The CDR3 contains 14 residues. No DNA is listed. The CDR3 sequence: CASSPRDGNTEAFF.

This chain connects TRBV6-5 to TRBJ2-1; with no DNA, the TCRdb D assignment of TRBD2 cannot be verified. The CDR3 runs to 11 residues. No DNA accompanies this entry. Germline loops: CDR1 MNHEY, CDR2 SVGAGI. CDR3 in amino acids: CASSYGGEQFF.

The chain is built from TRBV27 and TRBJ1-4. This CDR3 comprises 14 residues. The nucleotide record is missing. Germline CDR1 MNHEY, CDR2 SMNVEV (reference sequence). The CDR3: CASRAGVTNEKLFF.

The CDR3 spells CASSDRFSEAFF. The rearrangement joins TRBV25-1 to TRBJ1-1. The germline V gene encodes CDR1 MGHDK and CDR2 SYGVNS. This CDR3 has 12 amino acids. This entry has no DNA. Using reference TRBV25-1 and TRBJ1-1 for the parts outside the CDR3, the full variable domain is EADIYQTPRYLVIGTGKKITLECSQTMGHDKMYWYQQDPGMELHLIHYSYGVNSTEKGDLSSESTVSRIRTEHFPLTLESARPSHTSQYLCASSDRFSEAFFGQGTRLTVV.

The rearrangement uses TRBV30 and TRBJ1-5. Germline V gene data show CDR1 as GTSNPN and CDR2 as SVGIG (reference sequence). The CDR3 is made up of 13 amino acids. No coding sequence is recorded. CDR3 protein: CAWSVYGNQPQHF. The full variable domain, completed using reference TRBV30 and TRBJ1-5, is SQTIHQWPATLVQPVGSPLSLECTVEGTSNPNLYWYRQAAGRGLQLLFYSVGIGQISSEVPQNLSASRPQDRQFILSSKKLLLSDSGFYLCAWSVYGNQPQHFGDGTRLSIL.

The chain joins TRBV14 to TRBJ2-7; absent DNA, TCRdb's TRBD2 call cannot be checked. Germline V gene sequence: CDR1 SGHDN, CDR2 FVKESK. The CDR3 covers 15 residues. Nucleotide data are not available. CDR3 protein: CASSPSGGRTYEQYF.

In terms of frequency, this clone is medium-sized. The chain combines TRBV19 with TRBJ2-1; TCRdb proposes TRBD2, but this gene call is untestable without DNA. The germline V gene encodes CDR1 LNHDA and CDR2 SQIVND (reference sequence). The CDR3 is 15 residues long. A DNA sequence was not provided. The CDR3 sequence is CASSMTSGSYNEQFF. Drawing the rest from reference TRBV19 and TRBJ2-1, the complete variable domain is DGGITQSPKYLFRKEGQNVTLSCEQNLNHDAMYWYRQDPGQGLRLIYYSQIVNDFQKGDIAEGYSVSREKKESFPLTVTSAQKNPTAFYLCASSMTSGSYNEQFFGPGTRLTVL.

The rearrangement uses TRBV2 and TRBJ2-7; as DNA is missing, the TRBD1 call by TCRdb cannot be tested. This CDR3 is 12 amino acids long. DNA is not on record. Per germline, CDR1 SNHLY and CDR2 FYNNEI. Here the CDR3 reads CASSGQGYEQYF.